Below are 2 T cell receptor beta chains sequenced from a single sample in a study of control samples from healthy donors and cancer patients. Sequencing was performed with immunoSEQ multiplex PCR; in TCRdb, only in-frame clones are kept and a portion is missing. In the table there are approximately 97,000 clones, roughly 92% of which are singletons. Sequenced input: blood. These receptors originate from a human donor in good health. The donor label of this sample is uncertain.

J is TRBJ1-6 and V is TRBV27; 8 bases match TRBD1. The CDR3 is made up of 14 amino acids. The trim removed 5 bases at V and 9 bases at J, leaving 6 bases unmatched. From germline, CDR1 is MNHEY and CDR2 SMNVEV (reference sequence). CDR3 DNA sequence: TGTGCCAGCAGTCCGGACAGGGTTGGTTCACCCCTCCACTTT. Translating it yields CASSPDRVGSPLHF.

J is TRBJ2-2 and V is TRBV10-3, with 9 bases lining up with TRBD1. After removal of 8 bases from V and 3 bases from J, the junction contained 13 bases not matched to a gene. The CDR3 sequence is 17 residues long. The germline CDR1 and CDR2 sequences are ENHRY and SYGVKD. The CDR3 region is CAIGKPPGTGYTGELFF. The DNA for the CDR3 is TGTGCCATCGGTAAACCACCCGGGACAGGGTACACCGGGGAGCTGTTTTTT.